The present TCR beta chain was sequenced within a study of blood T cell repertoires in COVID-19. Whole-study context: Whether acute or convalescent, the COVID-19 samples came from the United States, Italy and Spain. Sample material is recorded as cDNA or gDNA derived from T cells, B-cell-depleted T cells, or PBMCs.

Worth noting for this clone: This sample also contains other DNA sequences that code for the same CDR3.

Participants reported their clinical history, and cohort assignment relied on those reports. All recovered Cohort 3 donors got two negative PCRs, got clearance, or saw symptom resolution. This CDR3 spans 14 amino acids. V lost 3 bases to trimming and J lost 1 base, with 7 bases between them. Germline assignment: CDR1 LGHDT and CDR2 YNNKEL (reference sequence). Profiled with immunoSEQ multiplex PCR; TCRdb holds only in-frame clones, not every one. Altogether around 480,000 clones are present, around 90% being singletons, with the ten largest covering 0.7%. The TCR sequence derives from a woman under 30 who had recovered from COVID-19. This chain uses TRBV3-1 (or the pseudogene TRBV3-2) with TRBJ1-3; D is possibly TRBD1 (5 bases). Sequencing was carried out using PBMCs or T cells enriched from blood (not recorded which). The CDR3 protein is CASSQGGSGNTIYF. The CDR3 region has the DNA TGTGCCAGCAGCCAGGGGGGGTCTGGAAACACCATATATTTT.